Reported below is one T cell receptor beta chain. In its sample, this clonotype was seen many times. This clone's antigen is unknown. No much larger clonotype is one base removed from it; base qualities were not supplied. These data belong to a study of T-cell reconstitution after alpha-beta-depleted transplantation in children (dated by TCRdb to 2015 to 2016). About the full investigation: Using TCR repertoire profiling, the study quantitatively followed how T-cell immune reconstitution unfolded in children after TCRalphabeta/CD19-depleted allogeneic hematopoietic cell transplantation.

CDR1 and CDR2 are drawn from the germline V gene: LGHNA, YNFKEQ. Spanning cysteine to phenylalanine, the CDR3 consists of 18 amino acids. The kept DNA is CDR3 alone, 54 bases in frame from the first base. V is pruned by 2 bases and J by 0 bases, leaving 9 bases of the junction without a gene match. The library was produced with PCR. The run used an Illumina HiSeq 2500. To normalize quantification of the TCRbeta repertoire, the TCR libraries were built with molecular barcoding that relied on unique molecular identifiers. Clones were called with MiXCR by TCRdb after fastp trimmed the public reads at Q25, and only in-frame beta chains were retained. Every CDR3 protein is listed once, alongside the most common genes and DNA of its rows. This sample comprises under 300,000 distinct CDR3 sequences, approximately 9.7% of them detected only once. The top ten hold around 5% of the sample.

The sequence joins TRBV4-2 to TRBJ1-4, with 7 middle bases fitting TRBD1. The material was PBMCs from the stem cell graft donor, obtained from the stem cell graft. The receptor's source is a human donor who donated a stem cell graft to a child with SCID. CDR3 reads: CASSQPGDSDATNEKLFF. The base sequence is TGTGCCAGCAGCCAACCGGGGGACAGCGATGCAACTAATGAAAAACTGTTTTTT.